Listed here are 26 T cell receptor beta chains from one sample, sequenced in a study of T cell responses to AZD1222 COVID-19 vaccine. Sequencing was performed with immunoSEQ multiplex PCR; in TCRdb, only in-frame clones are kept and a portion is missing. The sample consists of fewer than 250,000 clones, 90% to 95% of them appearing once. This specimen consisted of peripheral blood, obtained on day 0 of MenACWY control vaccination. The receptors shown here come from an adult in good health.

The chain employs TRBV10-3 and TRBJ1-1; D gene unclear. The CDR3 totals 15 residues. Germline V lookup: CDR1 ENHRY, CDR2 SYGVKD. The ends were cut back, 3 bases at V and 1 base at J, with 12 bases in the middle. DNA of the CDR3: TGTGCCATCAGTGAAGGGAGACCAGGGAACACTGAAGCTTTCTTT. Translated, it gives CAISEGRPGNTEAFF.

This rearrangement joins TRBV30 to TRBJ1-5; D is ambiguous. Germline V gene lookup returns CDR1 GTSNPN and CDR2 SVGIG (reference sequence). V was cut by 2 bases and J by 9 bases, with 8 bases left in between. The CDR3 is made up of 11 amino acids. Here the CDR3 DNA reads TGTGCCTGGAGTTTATGGGGGCCCCAGCATTTT. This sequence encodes CAWSLWGPQHF.

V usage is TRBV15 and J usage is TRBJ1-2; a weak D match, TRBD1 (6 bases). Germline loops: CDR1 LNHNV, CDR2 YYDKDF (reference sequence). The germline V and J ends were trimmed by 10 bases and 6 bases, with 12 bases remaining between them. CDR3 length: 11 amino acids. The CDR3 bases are TGTGCCATCCCACAGGGTCATGGCTACACCTTC. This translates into CAIPQGHGYTF.

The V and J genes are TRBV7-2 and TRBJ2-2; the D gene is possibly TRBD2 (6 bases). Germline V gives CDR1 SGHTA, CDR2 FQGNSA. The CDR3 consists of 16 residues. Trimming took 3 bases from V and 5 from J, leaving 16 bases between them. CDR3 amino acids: CASSLAGTPGTGELFF. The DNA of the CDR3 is TGTGCCAGCAGCTTGGCCGGGACTCCGGGGACCGGGGAGCTGTTTTTT. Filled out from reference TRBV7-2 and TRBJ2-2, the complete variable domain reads GAGVSQSPSNKVTEKGKDVELRCDPISGHTALYWYRQSLGQGLEFLIYFQGNSAPDKSGLPSDRFSAERTGGSVSTLTIQRTQQEDSAVYLCASSLAGTPGTGELFFGEGSRLTVL.

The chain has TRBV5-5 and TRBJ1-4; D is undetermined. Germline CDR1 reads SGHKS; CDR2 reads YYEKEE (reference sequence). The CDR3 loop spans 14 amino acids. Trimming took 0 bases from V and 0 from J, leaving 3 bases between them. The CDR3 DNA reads TGTGCCAGCAGCTTGGAAGCAACTAATGAAAAACTGTTTTTT. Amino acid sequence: CASSLEATNEKLFF.

CDR3 sequence: CASSERGGVQPQHF. As DNA, the CDR3 is TGTGCCAGCAGTGAAAGGGGCGGTGTTCAGCCCCAGCATTTT. The chain is built from TRBV6-1 and TRBJ1-5, with TRBD1 as a possible D gene (5 bases). The V gene's germline CDR1 is MNHNS and CDR2 SASEGT. This CDR3 comprises 14 residues. V was shortened by 2 bases and J by 6 bases, with 11 bases between the two germline ends.

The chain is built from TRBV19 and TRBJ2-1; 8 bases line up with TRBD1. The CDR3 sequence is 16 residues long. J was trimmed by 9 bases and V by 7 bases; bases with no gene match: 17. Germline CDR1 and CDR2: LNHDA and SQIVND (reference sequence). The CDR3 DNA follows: TGTGCCAGTACCCCCCCGGGGCAGGGGGCCGGGGTTGAGCAGTTCTTC. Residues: CASTPPGQGAGVEQFF.

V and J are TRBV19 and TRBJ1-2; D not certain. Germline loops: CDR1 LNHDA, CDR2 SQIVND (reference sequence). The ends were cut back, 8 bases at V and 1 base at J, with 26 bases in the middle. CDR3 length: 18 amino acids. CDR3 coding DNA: TGTGCCAGTCTTAACAACGGCCGAGAACAGCTTTATAACTATGGCTACACCTTC. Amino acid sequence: CASLNNGREQLYNYGYTF.

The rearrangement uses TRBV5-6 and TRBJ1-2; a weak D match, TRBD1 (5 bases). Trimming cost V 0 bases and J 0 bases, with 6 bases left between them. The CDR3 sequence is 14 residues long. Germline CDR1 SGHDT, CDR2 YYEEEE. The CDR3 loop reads CASSLGGANYGYTF. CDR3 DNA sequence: TGTGCCAGCAGCTTGGGAGGGGCTAACTATGGCTACACCTTC.

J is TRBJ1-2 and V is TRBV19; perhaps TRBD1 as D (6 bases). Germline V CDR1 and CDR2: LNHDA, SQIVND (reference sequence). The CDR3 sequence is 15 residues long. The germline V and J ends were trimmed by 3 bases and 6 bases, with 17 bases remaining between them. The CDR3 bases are TGTGCCAGTAGTATTCTATCACAGGGTGGGCATGGCTACACCTTC. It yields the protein CASSILSQGGHGYTF.

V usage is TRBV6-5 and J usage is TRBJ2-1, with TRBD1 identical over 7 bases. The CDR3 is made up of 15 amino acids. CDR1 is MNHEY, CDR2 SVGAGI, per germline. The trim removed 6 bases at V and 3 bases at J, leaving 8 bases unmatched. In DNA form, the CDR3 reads TGTGCCAGCAGCCTAACAACAGGGGACTACAATGAGCAGTTCTTC. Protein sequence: CASSLTTGDYNEQFF.

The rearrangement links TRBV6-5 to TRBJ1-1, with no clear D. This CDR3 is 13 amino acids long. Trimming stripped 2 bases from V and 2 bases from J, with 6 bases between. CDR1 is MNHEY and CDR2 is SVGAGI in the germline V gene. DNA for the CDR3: TGTGCCAGCAGTTACGAAATTAACACTGAAGCTTTCTTT. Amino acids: CASSYEINTEAFF.

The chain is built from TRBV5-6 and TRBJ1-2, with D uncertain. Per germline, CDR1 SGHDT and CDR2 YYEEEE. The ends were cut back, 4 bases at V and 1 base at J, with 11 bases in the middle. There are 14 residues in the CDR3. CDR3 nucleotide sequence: TGTGCCAGCAGCCGAATTCAGGTTAACTATGGCTACACCTTC. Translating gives CASSRIQVNYGYTF. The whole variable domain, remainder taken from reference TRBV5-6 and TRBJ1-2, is DAGVTQSPTHLIKTRGQQVTLRCSPKSGHDTVSWYQQALGQGPQFIFQYYEEEERQRGNFPDRFSGHQFPNYSSELNVNALLLGDSALYLCASSRIQVNYGYTFGSGTRLTVV.

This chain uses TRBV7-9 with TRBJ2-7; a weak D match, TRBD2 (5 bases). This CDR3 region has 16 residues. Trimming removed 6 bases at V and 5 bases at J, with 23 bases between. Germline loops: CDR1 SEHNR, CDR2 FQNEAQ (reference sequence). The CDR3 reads CASRGGGSQRLHEQYF. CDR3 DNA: TGTGCCAGCAGGGGCGGCGGGTCCCAAAGGCTCCACGAGCAGTACTTC.

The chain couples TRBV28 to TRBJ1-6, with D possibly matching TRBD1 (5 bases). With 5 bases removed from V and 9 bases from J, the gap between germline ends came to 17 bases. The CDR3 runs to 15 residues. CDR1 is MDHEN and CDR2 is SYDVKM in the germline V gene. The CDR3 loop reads CASSVRDPSLSPLHF. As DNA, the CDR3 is TGTGCCAGCAGTGTCCGGGACCCTTCCCTTTCACCCCTCCACTTT.

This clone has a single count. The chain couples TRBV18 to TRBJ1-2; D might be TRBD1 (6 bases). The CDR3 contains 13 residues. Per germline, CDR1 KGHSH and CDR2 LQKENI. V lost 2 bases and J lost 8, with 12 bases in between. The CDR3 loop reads CASSPSGENGYTF. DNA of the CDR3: TGTGCCAGCTCACCATCAGGGGAGAACGGCTACACCTTC.

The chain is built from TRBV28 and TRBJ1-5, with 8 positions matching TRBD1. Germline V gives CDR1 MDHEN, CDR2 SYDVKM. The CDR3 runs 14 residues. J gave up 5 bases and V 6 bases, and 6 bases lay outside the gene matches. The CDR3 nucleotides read TGTGCCAGCAGGAACAGGGGGTCTTATCAGCCCCAGCATTTT. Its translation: CASRNRGSYQPQHF.

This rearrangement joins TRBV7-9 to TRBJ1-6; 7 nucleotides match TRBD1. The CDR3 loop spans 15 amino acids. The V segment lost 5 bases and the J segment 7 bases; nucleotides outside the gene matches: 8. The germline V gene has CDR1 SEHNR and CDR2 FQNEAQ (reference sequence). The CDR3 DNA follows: TGTGCCAGCAGCAGGGGACAGACCGTCAATTCACCCCTCCACTTT. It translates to CASSRGQTVNSPLHF.

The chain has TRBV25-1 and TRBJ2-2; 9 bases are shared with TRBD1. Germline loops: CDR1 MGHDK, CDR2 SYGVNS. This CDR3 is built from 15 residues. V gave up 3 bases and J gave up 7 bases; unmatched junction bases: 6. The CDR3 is CASSDLTGGGGELFF. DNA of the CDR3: TGTGCCAGCAGTGACCTGACAGGGGGTGGCGGGGAGCTGTTTTTT.

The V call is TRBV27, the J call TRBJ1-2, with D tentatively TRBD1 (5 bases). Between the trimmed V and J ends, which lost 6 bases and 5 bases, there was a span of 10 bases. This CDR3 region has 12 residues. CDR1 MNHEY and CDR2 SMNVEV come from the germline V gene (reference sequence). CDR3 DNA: TGTGCCAGCAGGGCAGGGCAGTATGGCTACACCTTC. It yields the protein CASRAGQYGYTF.

Here the CDR3 reads CASSEFRQGQGETQYF. CDR3 DNA: TGCGCCAGCAGTGAGTTCCGACAGGGCCAGGGGGAGACCCAGTACTTC. This chain joins TRBV10-1 and TRBJ2-5; 7 nucleotides align to TRBD1. The CDR3 covers 16 residues. The germline V gene has CDR1 WNHNN and CDR2 SYGVQD (reference sequence). With 1 base clipped from V and 5 bases from J, the junction kept 10 bases outside the gene matches.

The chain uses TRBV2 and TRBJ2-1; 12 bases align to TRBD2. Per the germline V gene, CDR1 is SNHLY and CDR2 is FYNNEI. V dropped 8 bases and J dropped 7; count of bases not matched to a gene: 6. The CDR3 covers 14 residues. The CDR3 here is CASGTSGLGNEQFF. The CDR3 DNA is TGTGCCAGCGGGACTAGCGGGTTAGGGAATGAGCAGTTCTTC.

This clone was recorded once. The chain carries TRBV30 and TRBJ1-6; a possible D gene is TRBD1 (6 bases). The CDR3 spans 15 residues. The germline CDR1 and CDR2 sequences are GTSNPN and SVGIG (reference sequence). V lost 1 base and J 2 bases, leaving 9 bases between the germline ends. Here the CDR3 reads CAWSEGGTYNSPLHF. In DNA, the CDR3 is TGTGCCTGGAGTGAGGGGGGAACCTATAATTCACCCCTCCACTTT.

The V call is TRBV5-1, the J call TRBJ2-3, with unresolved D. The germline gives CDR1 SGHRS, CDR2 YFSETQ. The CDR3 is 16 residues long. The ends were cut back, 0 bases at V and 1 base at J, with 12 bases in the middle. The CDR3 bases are TGCGCCAGCAGCTTGGGGCTGAGAAGCGGCACAGATACGCAGTATTTT. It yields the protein CASSLGLRSGTDTQYF.

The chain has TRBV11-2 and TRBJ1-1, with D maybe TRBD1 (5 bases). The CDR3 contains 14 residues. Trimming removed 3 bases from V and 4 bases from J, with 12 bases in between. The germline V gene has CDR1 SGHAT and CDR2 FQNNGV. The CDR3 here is CASSFGQGGTEAFF. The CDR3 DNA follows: TGTGCCAGCAGCTTTGGGCAGGGAGGCACTGAAGCTTTCTTT. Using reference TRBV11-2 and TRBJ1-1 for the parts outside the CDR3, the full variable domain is EAGVAQSPRYKIIEKRQSVAFWCNPISGHATLYWYQQILGQGPKLLIQFQNNGVVDDSQLPKDRFSAERLKGVDSTLKIQPAKLEDSAVYLCASSFGQGGTEAFFGQGTRLTVV.

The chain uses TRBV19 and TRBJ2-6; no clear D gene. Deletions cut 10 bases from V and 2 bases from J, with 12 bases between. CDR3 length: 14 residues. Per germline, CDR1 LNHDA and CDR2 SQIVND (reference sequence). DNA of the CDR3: TGTGCCACCGCAGACGAGGCTGGGGCCAACGTCCTGACTTTC. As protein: CATADEAGANVLTF.